This TCR beta chain was identified in a study of CD8 T cells in ankylosing spondylitis (dated by TCRdb to the late 2010s). A note on the overall study: To find TCR variants linked to disease, the study profiled T cell receptor beta repertoires in ankylosing spondylitis patients and healthy donors. The full study cohort was made up of about 24 ankylosing spondylitis patients and roughly 100 healthy donors. Samples of peripheral blood were taken, and for ankylosing spondylitis patients, synovial fluid was collected as well.

Study-wide findings and limitations: Some of the motif variants had been reported before in the synovial fluid and blood of reactive arthritis patients, a finding that suggests common disease-initiation mechanisms. Blood from ankylosing spondylitis patients appeared to be characterized by a TCR beta motif made up of several highly homologous amino acid variants. The disease-linked clones showed a CD8+ phenotype and occurred at relatively low frequencies in peripheral blood. According to the report, matched synovial fluid samples from ankylosing spondylitis patients were significantly enriched for the disease-linked clones.

TCRdb names Illumina HiSeq 2500 as the instrument used. TCR beta libraries were prepared by quantitative 5'-RACE with molecular barcodes. As for the original processing: Disease-linked TCR variants were identified with a new computational method built on a probabilistic model of VDJ rearrangement. TCRdb trimmed public reads at Q25 via fastp, called clones via MiXCR and kept in-frame beta chains. Rows with a matching CDR3 protein are joined into one entry that keeps the most common DNA and genes. These V and J calls derive from TCRdb rather than the authors' analysis. The sample has tens of thousands of distinct CDR3 sequences on record, 6.2% of them singletons. Of the sample, roughly 4.8% is held by the ten largest clones. This clonotype is medium-sized (0.01 to 0.1%) in terms of sample share. It lacks a known antigen. The record has no base qualities; no much larger clone is one base away. Synovial fluid samples were paired with blood samples taken from the same ankylosing spondylitis patients.

The germline ends are 10 bases apart after V is trimmed by 1 base and J by 3 bases. CDR1 and CDR2 (SEHNR, FQNEAQ) derive from the germline V gene (reference sequence). From cysteine to phenylalanine, the CDR3 is 15 amino acids long. Only the CDR3 DNA is retained, 45 bases long and in frame from the first base. Rearrangement joined TRBV7-9 to TRBJ2-4; no D gene is confidently identified. The sample was synovial fluid, either unsorted or a sorted T cell fraction (not recorded which). This clonotype was obtained from a male donor with ankylosing spondylitis. The CDR3 has the sequence CASSLVLGSKNIQYF. DNA sequence: TGTGCCAGCAGCTTAGTGCTGGGAAGCAAAAACATTCAGTACTTC.